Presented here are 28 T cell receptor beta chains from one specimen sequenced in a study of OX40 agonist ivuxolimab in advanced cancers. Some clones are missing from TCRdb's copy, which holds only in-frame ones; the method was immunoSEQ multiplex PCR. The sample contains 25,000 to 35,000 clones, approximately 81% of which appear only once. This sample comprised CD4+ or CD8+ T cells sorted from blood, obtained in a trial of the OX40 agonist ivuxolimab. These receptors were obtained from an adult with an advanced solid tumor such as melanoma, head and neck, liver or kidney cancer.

The CDR3 loop reads CASGPGPGGLEDTQYF. CDR3 in DNA: TGTGCTAGTGGTCCCGGGCCAGGGGGCTTGGAAGATACGCAGTATTTT. V and J are TRBV12-5 and TRBJ2-3; TRBD1 aligns across 8 bases. Germline V gene data show CDR1 as LGHNT and CDR2 as FRNRAP. The CDR3 sequence is 16 residues long. After removal of 5 bases from V and 5 bases from J, the junction contained 12 bases not matched to a gene.

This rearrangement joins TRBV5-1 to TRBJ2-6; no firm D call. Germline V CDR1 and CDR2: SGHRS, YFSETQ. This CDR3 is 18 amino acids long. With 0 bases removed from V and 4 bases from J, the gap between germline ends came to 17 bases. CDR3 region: CASSLGHPNRSGANVLTF. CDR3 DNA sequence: TGCGCCAGCAGCTTGGGACACCCGAATAGGTCCGGGGCCAACGTCCTGACTTTC.

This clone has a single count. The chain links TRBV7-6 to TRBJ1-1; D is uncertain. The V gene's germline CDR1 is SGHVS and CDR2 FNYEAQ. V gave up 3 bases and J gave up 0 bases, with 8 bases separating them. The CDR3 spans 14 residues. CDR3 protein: CASSLASVNTEAFF. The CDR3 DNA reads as TGTGCCAGCAGCTTGGCCTCAGTGAACACTGAAGCTTTCTTT.

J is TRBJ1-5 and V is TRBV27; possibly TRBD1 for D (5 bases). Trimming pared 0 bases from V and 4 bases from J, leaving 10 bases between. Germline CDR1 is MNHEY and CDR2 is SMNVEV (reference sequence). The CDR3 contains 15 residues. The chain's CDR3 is CASSLSGARNQPQHF. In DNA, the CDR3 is TGTGCCAGCAGTTTATCAGGGGCGAGAAATCAGCCCCAGCATTTT.

CDR3 nucleotides: TGTGCCTGGAGTGAGAAGGGGGGAGGGACCCAAGAGACCCAGTACTTC. This translates into CAWSEKGGGTQETQYF. The gene calls are TRBV30 and TRBJ2-5; maybe TRBD2 (7 bases). V gave up 1 base and J gave up 1 base, with 16 bases separating them. Germline CDR1 is GTSNPN and CDR2 is SVGIG (reference sequence). The CDR3 length is 16 residues.

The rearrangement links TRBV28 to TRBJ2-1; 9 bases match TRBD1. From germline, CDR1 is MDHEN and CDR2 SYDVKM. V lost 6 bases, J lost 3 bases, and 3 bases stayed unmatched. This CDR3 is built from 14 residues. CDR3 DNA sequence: TGTGCCAGCAGGCCGGACAGGGGCTACAATGAGCAGTTCTTC. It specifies CASRPDRGYNEQFF.

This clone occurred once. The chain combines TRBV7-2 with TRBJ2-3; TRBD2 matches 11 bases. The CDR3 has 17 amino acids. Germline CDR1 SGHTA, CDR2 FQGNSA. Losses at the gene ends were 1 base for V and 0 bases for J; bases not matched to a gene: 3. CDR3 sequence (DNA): TGTGCCAGCAGCTTAGTAGCGGGGGGGTCTAGCACAGATACGCAGTATTTT. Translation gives CASSLVAGGSSTDTQYF.

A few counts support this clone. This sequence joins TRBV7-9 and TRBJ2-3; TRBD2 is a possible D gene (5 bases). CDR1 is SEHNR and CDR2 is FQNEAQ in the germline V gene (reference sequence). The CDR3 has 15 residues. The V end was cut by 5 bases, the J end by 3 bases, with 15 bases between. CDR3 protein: CASSSGPGSTDTQYF. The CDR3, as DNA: TGTGCCAGCAGCAGTGGGCCGGGGAGTACAGATACGCAGTATTTT.

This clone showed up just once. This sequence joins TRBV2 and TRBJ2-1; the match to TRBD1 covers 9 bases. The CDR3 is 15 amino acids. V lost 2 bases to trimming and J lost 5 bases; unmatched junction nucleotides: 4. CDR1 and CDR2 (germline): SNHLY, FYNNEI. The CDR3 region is CASSEYRGLNNEQFF. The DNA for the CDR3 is TGTGCCAGCAGTGAATACAGGGGGCTCAACAATGAGCAGTTCTTC.

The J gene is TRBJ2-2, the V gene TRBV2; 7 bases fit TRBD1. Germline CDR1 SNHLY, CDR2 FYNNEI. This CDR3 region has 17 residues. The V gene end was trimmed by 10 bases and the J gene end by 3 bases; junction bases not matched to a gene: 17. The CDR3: CATPDHPLTGHTGELFF. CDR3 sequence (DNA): TGTGCCACACCAGATCATCCCCTGACAGGGCACACCGGGGAGCTGTTTTTT.

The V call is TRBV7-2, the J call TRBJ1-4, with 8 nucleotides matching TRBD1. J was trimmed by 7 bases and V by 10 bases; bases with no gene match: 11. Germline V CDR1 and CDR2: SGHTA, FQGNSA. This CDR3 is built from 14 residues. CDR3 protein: CAIGQGGVGEKLFF. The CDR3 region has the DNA TGTGCCATAGGACAGGGCGGGGTGGGTGAAAAACTGTTTTTT.

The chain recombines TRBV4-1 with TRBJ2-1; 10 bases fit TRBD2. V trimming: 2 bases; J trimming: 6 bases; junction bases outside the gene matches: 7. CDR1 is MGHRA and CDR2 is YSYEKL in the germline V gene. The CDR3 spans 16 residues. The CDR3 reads CASSQLAGEVINEQFF. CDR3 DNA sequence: TGCGCCAGCAGCCAACTAGCGGGGGAAGTGATCAATGAGCAGTTCTTC.

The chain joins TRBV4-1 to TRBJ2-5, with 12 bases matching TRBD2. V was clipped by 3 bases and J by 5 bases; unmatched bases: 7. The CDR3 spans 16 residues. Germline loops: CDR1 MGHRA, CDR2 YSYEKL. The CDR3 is CASSHNLAGGRETQYF. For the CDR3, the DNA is TGCGCCAGCAGCCACAATCTAGCGGGGGGGCGTGAGACCCAGTACTTC.

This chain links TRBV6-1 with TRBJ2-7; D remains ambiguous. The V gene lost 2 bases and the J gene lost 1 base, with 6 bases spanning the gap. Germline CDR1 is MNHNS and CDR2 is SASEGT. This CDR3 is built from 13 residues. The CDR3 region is CASSESGSYEQYF. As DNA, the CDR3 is TGTGCCAGCAGTGAAAGTGGATCCTACGAGCAGTACTTC.

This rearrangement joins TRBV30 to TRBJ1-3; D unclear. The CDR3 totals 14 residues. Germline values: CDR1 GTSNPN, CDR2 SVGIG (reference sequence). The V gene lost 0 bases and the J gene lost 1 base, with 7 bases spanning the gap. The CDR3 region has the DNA TGTGCCTGGAGTGTATGGGGTTCTGGAAACACCATATATTTT. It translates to CAWSVWGSGNTIYF.

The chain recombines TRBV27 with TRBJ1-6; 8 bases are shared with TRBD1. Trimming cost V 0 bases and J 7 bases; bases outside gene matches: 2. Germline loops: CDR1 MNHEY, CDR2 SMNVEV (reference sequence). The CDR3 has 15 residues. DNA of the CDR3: TGTGCCAGCAGTTTATCGACAGGGGCCAATTCACCCCTCCACTTT. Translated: CASSLSTGANSPLHF.

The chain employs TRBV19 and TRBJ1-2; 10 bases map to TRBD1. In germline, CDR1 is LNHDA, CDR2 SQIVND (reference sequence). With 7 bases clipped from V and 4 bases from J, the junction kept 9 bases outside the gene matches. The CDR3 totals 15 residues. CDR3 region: CASTKGTGVGYGYTF. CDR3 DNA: TGTGCCAGTACCAAGGGGACAGGGGTCGGCTATGGCTACACCTTC.

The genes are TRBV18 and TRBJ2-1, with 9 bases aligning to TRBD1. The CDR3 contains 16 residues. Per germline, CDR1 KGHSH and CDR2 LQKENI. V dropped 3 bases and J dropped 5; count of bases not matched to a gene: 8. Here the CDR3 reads CASSPATGGPNNEQFF. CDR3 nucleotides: TGTGCCAGCTCACCCGCAACAGGGGGCCCCAACAATGAGCAGTTCTTC.

As DNA, the CDR3 is TGTGCCAGCACCACCACCTTAGGGTTTGAGCAGTTCTTC. Protein sequence: CASTTTLGFEQFF. The V gene is TRBV11-3, the J gene TRBJ2-1; D remains ambiguous. Germline CDR1 SGHNT, CDR2 YENEEA. The CDR3 has 13 amino acids. Trimming cost V 7 bases and J 9 bases, with 16 bases left between them.

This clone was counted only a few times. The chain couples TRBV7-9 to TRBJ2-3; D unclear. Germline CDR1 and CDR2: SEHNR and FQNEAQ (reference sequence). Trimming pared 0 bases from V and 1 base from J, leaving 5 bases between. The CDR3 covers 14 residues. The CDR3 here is CASSLAQGTDTQYF. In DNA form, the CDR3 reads TGTGCCAGCAGCTTAGCCCAGGGCACAGATACGCAGTATTTT.

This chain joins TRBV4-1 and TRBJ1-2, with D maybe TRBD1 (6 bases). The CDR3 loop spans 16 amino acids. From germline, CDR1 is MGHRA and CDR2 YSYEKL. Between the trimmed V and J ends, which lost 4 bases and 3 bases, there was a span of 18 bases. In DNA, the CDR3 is TGCGCCAGCAGCCCCGGAAGGGGGTTATCGGACTATGGCTACACCTTC. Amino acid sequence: CASSPGRGLSDYGYTF.

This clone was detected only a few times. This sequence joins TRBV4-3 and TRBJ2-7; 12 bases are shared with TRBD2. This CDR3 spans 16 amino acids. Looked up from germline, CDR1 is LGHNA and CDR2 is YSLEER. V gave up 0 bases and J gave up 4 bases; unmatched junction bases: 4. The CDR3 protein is CASSQDPTSGGYEQYF. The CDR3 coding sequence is TGCGCCAGCAGCCAAGATCCGACTAGCGGGGGATACGAGCAGTACTTC.

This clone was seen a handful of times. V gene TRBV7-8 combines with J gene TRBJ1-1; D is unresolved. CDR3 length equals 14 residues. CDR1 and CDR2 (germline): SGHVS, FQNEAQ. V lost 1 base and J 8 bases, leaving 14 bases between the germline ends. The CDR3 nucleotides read TGTGCCAGCAGCTTAGAGGCTCGCTCGGAAGAAGCTTTCTTT. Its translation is CASSLEARSEEAFF.

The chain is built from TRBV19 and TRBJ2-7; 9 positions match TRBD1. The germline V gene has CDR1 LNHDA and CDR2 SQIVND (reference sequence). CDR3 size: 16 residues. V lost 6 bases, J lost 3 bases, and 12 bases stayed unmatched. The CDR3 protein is CASSLGGGTGFYEQYF. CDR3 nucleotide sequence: TGTGCCAGTAGCCTCGGTGGCGGGACAGGGTTCTACGAGCAGTACTTC.

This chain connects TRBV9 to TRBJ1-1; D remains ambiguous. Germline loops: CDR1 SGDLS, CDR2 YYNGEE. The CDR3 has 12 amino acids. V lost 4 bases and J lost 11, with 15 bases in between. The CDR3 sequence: CASSPTDGEAFF. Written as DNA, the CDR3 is TGTGCCAGCAGCCCAACGGACGGTGAGGCTTTCTTT.

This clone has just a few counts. CDR3 residues: CASSQDLLAGLQETQYF. CDR3 DNA: TGTGCCAGCAGCCAAGATCTGCTAGCGGGACTCCAAGAGACCCAGTACTTC. The genes are TRBV4-2 and TRBJ2-5, with 9 positions matching TRBD2. Germline CDR1 is LGHNA and CDR2 is YNFKEQ. V lost 0 bases to trimming and J lost 1 base; unmatched junction nucleotides: 6. The length of the CDR3 is 17 residues.

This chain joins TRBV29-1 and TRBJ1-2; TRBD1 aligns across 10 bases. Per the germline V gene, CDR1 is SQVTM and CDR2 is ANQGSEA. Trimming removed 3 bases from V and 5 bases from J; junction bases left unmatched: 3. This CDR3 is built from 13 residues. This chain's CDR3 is CSVETGGRYGYTF. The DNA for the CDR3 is TGCAGCGTTGAGACAGGGGGCAGGTATGGCTACACCTTC.

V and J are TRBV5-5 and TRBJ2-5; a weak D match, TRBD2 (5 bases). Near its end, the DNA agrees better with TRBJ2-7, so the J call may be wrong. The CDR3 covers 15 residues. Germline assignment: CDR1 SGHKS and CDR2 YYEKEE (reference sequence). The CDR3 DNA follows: TGTGCCAGCAGCTTGGAAACGGGAATCTCCTACGAGCAGTACTTC. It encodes CASSLETGISYEQYF.